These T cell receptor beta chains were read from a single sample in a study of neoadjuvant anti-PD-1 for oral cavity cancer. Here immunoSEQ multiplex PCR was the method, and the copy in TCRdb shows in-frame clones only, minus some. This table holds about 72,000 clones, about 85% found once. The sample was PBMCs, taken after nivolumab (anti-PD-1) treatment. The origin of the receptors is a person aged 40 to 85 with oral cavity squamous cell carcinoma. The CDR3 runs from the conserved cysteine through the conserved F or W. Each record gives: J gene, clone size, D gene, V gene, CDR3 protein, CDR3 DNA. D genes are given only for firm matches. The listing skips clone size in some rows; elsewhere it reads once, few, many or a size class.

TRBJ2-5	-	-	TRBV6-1	CASSTGSKETQYF	TGTGCCAGCTCGACAGGATCAAAAGAGACCCAGTACTTC
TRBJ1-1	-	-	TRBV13	CASSFGQPRDTEAFF	TGTGCCAGCAGCTTTGGGCAGCCGAGGGACACTGAAGCTTTCTTT
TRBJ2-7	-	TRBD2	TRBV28	CASRSGTSGNKQYF	TGTGCCAGCAGGTCCGGGACTAGCGGGAATAAGCAGTACTTC
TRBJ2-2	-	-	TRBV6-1	CASSHGTLYTGELFF	TGTGCCAGCTCACACGGGACCCTCTACACCGGGGAGCTGTTTTTT
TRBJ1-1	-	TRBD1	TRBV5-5	CASSPTGGMNTEAFF	TGTGCCAGCAGCCCCACAGGGGGAATGAACACTGAAGCTTTCTTT
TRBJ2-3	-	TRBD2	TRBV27	CASSLLAGPDTQYF	TGTGCCAGCAGTTTACTAGCGGGACCAGATACGCAGTATTTT
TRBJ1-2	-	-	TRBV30	CAWSVSYGYTF	TGTGCCTGGAGTGTGTCCTATGGCTACACCTTC
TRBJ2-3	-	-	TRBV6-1	CASSPTRDTQYF	TGTGCCAGCAGTCCGACTAGAGATACGCAGTATTTT
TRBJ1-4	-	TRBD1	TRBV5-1	CASSLVPQGVAGEKLFF	TGCGCCAGCAGCTTGGTGCCACAGGGGGTCGCTGGTGAAAAACTGTTTTTT
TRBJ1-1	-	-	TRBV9	CASSVDPGPNTEAFF	TGTGCCAGCAGCGTAGACCCGGGCCCGAACACTGAAGCTTTCTTT
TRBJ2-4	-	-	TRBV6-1	CASSPVGAGDIQYF	TGTGCCAGCAGTCCCGTCGGGGCAGGAGACATTCAGTACTTC
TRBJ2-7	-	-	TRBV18	CASSRGSFSSYEQYF	TGTGCCAGCTCAAGGGGAAGTTTCAGCTCCTACGAGCAGTACTTC
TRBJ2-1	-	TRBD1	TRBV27	CASSTRTGGLDEQFF	TGTGCCAGCAGTACTCGGACAGGGGGATTGGATGAGCAGTTCTTC
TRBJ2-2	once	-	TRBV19	CASSPIGQSNTGGLFF	TGTGCCAGTAGCCCAATAGGACAATCGAACACCGGGGGGCTGTTTTTT
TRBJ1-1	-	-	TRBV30	CAWSVVLGSTEAFF	TGTGCCTGGAGTGTTGTGTTGGGGTCCACTGAAGCTTTCTTT
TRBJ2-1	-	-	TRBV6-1	CASSEVVWNEQFF	TGTGCCAGCAGTGAAGTGGTGTGGAATGAGCAGTTCTTC
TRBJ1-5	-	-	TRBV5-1	CASSLDGYSNQPQHF	TGCGCCAGCAGCTTGGATGGGTATAGCAATCAGCCCCAGCATTTT
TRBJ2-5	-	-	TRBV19	CASSIGGRETQYF	TGTGCCAGTAGTATAGGAGGGAGAGAGACCCAGTACTTC
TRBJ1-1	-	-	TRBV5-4	CASSLAAGMNTEAFF	TGTGCCAGCAGCTTGGCGGCAGGGATGAACACTGAAGCTTTCTTT
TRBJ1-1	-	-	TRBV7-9	CASSSGQNTEAFF	TGTGCCAGCAGCTCCGGACAGAACACTGAAGCTTTCTTT
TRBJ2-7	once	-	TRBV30	CAWSVEGPSYEQYF	TGTGCCTGGAGTGTAGAAGGACCCTCCTACGAGCAGTACTTC
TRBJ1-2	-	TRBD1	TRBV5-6	CASSRPTGVAFGYTF	TGTGCCAGCAGTCGCCCCACAGGGGTTGCCTTTGGCTACACCTTC
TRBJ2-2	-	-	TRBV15	CATSRGTPFKSGELFF	TGTGCCACCAGCAGAGGAACCCCATTTAAGTCCGGGGAGCTGTTTTTT
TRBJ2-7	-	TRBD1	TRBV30	CAWSRPGQGYEQYF	TGTGCCTGGAGTAGACCGGGACAGGGCTACGAGCAGTACTTC
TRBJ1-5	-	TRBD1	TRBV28	CASSSTGNGNQPQHF	TGTGCCAGCAGTTCGACAGGGAATGGCAATCAGCCCCAGCATTTT
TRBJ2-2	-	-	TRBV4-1	CASSQSGPIVVTGELFF	TGCGCCAGCAGCCAATCCGGTCCGATAGTAGTCACCGGGGAGCTGTTTTTT
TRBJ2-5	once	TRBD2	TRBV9	CASSVGLVQETQYF	TGTGCCAGCAGCGTCGGACTAGTCCAAGAGACCCAGTACTTC
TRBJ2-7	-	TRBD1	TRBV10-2	CASSQPGQGFYEQYF	TGCGCCAGCAGTCAGCCGGGACAGGGGTTCTACGAGCAGTACTTC
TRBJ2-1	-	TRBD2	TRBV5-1	CASSFLSGTSGYNEQFF	TGCGCCAGCAGCTTTCTCAGCGGGACTAGCGGATACAATGAGCAGTTCTTC
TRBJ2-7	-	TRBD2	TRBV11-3	CASSGGGEQYF	TGTGCCAGCAGCGGCGGGGGGGAGCAGTACTTC
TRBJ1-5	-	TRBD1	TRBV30	CAWSVQGQGVNQPQHF	TGTGCCTGGAGTGTACAGGGACAGGGGGTCAATCAGCCCCAGCATTTT
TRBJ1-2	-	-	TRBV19	CASTLGDDYGYTF	TGTGCCAGTACCTTGGGGGACGACTATGGCTACACCTTC
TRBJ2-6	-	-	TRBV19	CASSIPRGGSGANVLTF	TGTGCCAGTAGTATCCCCAGGGGTGGAAGCGGGGCCAACGTCCTGACTTTC
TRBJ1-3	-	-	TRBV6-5	CASGERGNTIYF	TGTGCCAGCGGCGAGAGGGGGAACACCATATATTTT
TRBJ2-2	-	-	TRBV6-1	CASSGNRVAGELFF	TGTGCCAGCAGTGGCAACAGGGTGGCCGGGGAGCTGTTTTTT
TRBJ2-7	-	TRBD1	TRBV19	CASSIPGGWIEQYF	TGTGCCAGTAGTATTCCAGGGGGATGGATCGAGCAGTACTTC
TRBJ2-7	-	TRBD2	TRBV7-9	CASSSAAGEYEQYF	TGTGCCAGCAGCTCAGCCGCGGGAGAATACGAGCAGTACTTC
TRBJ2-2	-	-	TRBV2	CASRGETGELFF	TGTGCCAGCAGAGGAGAGACCGGGGAGCTGTTTTTT
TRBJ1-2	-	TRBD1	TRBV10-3	CAISEGTALPNGYTF	TGTGCCATCAGTGAGGGGACAGCCCTTCCCAATGGCTACACCTTC
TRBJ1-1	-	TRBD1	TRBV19	CASSEQGNTEAFF	TGTGCCAGTAGTGAACAGGGGAATACTGAAGCTTTCTTT
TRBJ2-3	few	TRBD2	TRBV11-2	CASSLDAGAVDTQYF	TGTGCCAGCAGCTTAGATGCGGGAGCGGTTGATACGCAGTATTTT
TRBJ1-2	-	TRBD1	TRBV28	CASSPQPGQRTYGYTF	TGTGCCAGCAGTCCCCAACCGGGACAGAGAACCTATGGCTACACCTTC
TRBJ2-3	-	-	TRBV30	CAWSVAMARADTQYF	TGTGCCTGGAGTGTAGCGATGGCCCGCGCAGATACGCAGTATTTT
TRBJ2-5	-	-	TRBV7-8	CASSPVTLARQETQYF	TGTGCCAGCAGCCCGGTGACCCTAGCGCGTCAAGAGACCCAGTACTTC
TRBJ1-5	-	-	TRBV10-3	CAGGAHEGNQPQHF	TGTGCCGGCGGGGCTCACGAGGGTAATCAGCCCCAGCATTTT
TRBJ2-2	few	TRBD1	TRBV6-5	CASSSDRENTGELFF	TGTGCCAGCAGTTCGGACAGGGAAAACACCGGGGAGCTGTTTTTT
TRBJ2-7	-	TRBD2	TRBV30	CAWSVGAGASYEQYF	TGTGCCTGGAGTGTCGGAGCGGGAGCCTCCTACGAGCAGTACTTC
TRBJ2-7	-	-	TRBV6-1	CASSEVLINYEQYF	TGTGCCAGCAGTGAAGTATTGATTAACTACGAGCAGTACTTC